These 10 T cell receptor beta chains originate from one sample sequenced in a study of post-analysis software for immune sequencing data. Which antigens these TCRs recognize remains unknown. Findings and caveats of the study: When patients were compared with controls, 4 or 5 TRBV segments were more frequent, TRBV5-6, TRBV5-1 and TRBV20-1 among them.

Researchers reported that TCR beta cDNA libraries carried unique molecular identifiers. Each CDR3 protein is one row after TCRdb ran MiXCR on the PCR reads. The sample includes roughly 600,000 distinct CDR3 sequences, 44% of them seen just once. The sequenced material came from blood. The receptors here all came from a girl between 10 and 17 years old with multiple sclerosis.

This clonotype has a count of ten or more. This chain joins TRBV12-3 or TRBV12-4 and TRBJ2-3; no clear D. V was pared by 5 bases and J by 2 bases, with 5 bases between. The CDR3 consists of 12 residues. The CDR3 bases are TGTGCCAGCAGTCCCCCCACAGATACGCAGTATTTT. This gives the protein CASSPPTDTQYF.

The sample holds a few counts of this clonotype. CDR3 bases: TGTGCCACACAGGCGGGCTCCTACGAGCAGTACTTC. Encoded protein: CATQAGSYEQYF. V and J are TRBV10-3 and TRBJ2-7; D possibly matches TRBD1 or TRBD2 (5 bases each). The germline V and J ends were trimmed by 10 bases and 0 bases, with 10 bases remaining between them. The length of the CDR3 is 12 residues. CDR1 and CDR2 (germline): ENHRY, SYGVKD.

This clonotype was detected many times. The chain couples TRBV12-3 or TRBV12-4 to TRBJ2-7; D ambiguous. This CDR3 comprises 10 residues. Trimming cost V 3 bases and J 4 bases, with 1 base left between them. This CDR3 is CASSFYEQYF. The CDR3 coding sequence is TGTGCCAGCAGTTTTTACGAGCAGTACTTC.

The CDR3 DNA sequence: TGTGCCAGCAGTGAAAGGGTATGGTACAATCAGCCCCAGCATTTT. This translates into CASSERVWYNQPQHF. The chain uses TRBV6-1 and TRBJ1-5; D call uncertain. In germline, CDR1 is MNHNS, CDR2 SASEGT. Trimming removed 2 bases at V and 3 bases at J, with 11 bases between. The CDR3 has 15 amino acids.

Of note for this clonotype: In this CDR3 the conserved last residue, phenylalanine or tryptophan, is missing, so a read error is likely. V usage is TRBV10-2 and J usage is TRBJ2-6; D gene ambiguous. V was pared by 5 bases and J by 0 bases, with 8 bases between. In germline, CDR1 is WSHSY, CDR2 SAAADI. The CDR3 is 15 amino acids. The CDR3 bases are TGCGCCAGCAGTCGCAGGAGCTCTGGGGCCAACGTCCTGACTTGC. Its protein is CASSRRSSGANVLTC.

This chain uses TRBV20-1 with TRBJ2-7; D is uncertain. The CDR3 sequence is 10 residues long. Germline values: CDR1 DFQATT, CDR2 SNEGSKA (reference sequence). The V end lost 6 bases, the J end lost 3 bases, and 6 bases lay between the germline ends. Here the CDR3 reads CSAGYYEQYF. DNA of the CDR3: TGCAGTGCGGGATACTACGAGCAGTACTTC.

V usage is TRBV12-3 or TRBV12-4 and J usage is TRBJ1-2; D is unresolved. The CDR3 is made up of 16 amino acids. V lost 4 bases and J lost 6, with 21 bases in between. The CDR3 here is CASSSLPDRFGDGYTF. The CDR3, as DNA: TGTGCCAGCAGTTCTCTCCCCGACCGGTTCGGAGATGGCTACACCTTC.

By its share, this clonotype is medium-sized (0.01 to 0.1%). The CDR3 nucleotides are TGCAGCGTAGCCCCACCGGGACAGTTCTACAATGAGCAGTTCTTC. This gives the protein CSVAPPGQFYNEQFF. V and J are TRBV29-1 and TRBJ2-1, with 7 bases matching TRBD1. The V and J ends lost 6 bases and 3 bases, in that order; junction bases with no gene match: 11. The CDR3 runs 15 residues. CDR1 is SQVTM, CDR2 ANQGSEA, per germline.

The J gene is TRBJ2-5, the V gene TRBV12-3 or TRBV12-4; 11 bases line up with TRBD2. CDR3 length: 19 amino acids. The V and J ends lost 5 bases and 4 bases, in that order; junction bases with no gene match: 18. The CDR3 nucleotides are TGTGCCAGCAGTGGACAGGGAGAACCGGGACTAGCGGCCCGAGAGACCCAGTACTTC. Protein: CASSGQGEPGLAARETQYF.

The sample holds a few counts of this clonotype. The chain has TRBV4-1 and TRBJ2-1, with D uncertain. CDR1 and CDR2 (germline): MGHRA, YSYEKL. The CDR3 consists of 13 residues. Trimming left V 4 bases short and J 4 bases short, with 8 bases between. The CDR3 nucleotides read TGCGCCAGCAGCCGACTTATTTACAATGAGCAGTTCTTC. It encodes CASSRLIYNEQFF.